These 25 T cell receptor beta chains originate from one sample sequenced in a study of cytotoxic CD8 clonotypes in ibrutinib-treated CLL. Only in-frame clones appear in the TCRdb table, and some are missing; sequencing was by immunoSEQ multiplex PCR. The sample has over 120,000 clones; 80% are singletons. The sample was PBMCs, taken after 36 months of ibrutinib treatment. These receptors were collected from a human donor with chronic lymphocytic leukemia.

V gene TRBV5-6 combines with J gene TRBJ2-5; TRBD2 aligns across 10 bases. Looked up from germline, CDR1 is SGHDT and CDR2 is YYEEEE. The V segment lost 5 bases and the J segment 5 bases; nucleotides outside the gene matches: 9. The CDR3 runs 15 residues. Here the CDR3 DNA reads TGTGCCAGCAGATACTTAGCGGGAGGACGGGAGACCCAGTACTTC. This translates into CASRYLAGGRETQYF.

J is TRBJ1-1 and V is TRBV18, with D possibly being TRBD1 (6 bases). Germline V gene lookup returns CDR1 KGHSH and CDR2 LQKENI. The CDR3 runs to 14 residues. Trimming took off 4 bases at V and 1 base at J, with 10 bases between the two ends. CDR3 loop: CASSRIQGNTEAFF. In DNA form, the CDR3 reads TGTGCCAGCTCACGCATACAGGGGAACACTGAAGCTTTCTTT.

The rearrangement joins TRBV5-6 to TRBJ1-2, with D tentatively TRBD1 (6 bases). CDR1 and CDR2 from the germline V gene are SGHDT and YYEEEE. Trimming cost V 4 bases and J 7 bases, with 11 bases left between them. The CDR3 has 12 residues. The CDR3 loop reads CASSRTVSGYTF. The CDR3, as DNA: TGTGCCAGCAGCCGGACAGTTAGTGGCTACACCTTC.

The V gene is TRBV30, the J gene TRBJ2-3, with D tentatively TRBD1 or TRBD2 (5 bases each). The CDR3 covers 12 residues. CDR1 is GTSNPN, CDR2 SVGIG, per germline (reference sequence). Trimming removed 3 bases at V and 6 bases at J, with 10 bases between. The CDR3 loop is CAWSPGTDTQYF. CDR3 bases: TGTGCCTGGAGCCCGGGGACCGATACGCAGTATTTT.

V usage is TRBV5-5 and J usage is TRBJ1-5; D is undetermined. Looked up from germline, CDR1 is SGHKS and CDR2 is YYEKEE (reference sequence). The CDR3 loop spans 13 amino acids. Trimming took off 1 base at V and 5 bases at J, with 7 bases between the two ends. The CDR3 sequence is CASSLITDQPQHF. CDR3 DNA sequence: TGTGCCAGCAGCTTGATCACAGATCAGCCCCAGCATTTT.

The CDR3 region has the DNA TGTGCCAGCAGCGAGTGGGGTGGCGGGCAGCCCCAGCATTTT. It translates to CASSEWGGGQPQHF. V gene TRBV7-2 combines with J gene TRBJ1-5; the D is unclear. Trimming took off 5 bases at V and 7 bases at J, with 15 bases between the two ends. This CDR3 has 14 residues. In germline, CDR1 is SGHTA, CDR2 FQGNSA.

J is TRBJ2-7 and V is TRBV7-9; perhaps TRBD1 as D (5 bases). Germline V gives CDR1 SEHNR, CDR2 FQNEAQ (reference sequence). With 5 bases removed from V and 6 bases from J, the gap between germline ends came to 11 bases. This CDR3 is built from 12 residues. The CDR3 loop is CASSPGFREQYF. The CDR3 DNA sequence: TGTGCCAGCAGCCCAGGGTTCCGCGAGCAGTACTTC.

The chain has TRBV30 and TRBJ2-6; a weak D match, TRBD2 (5 bases). The germline V and J ends were trimmed by 2 bases and 3 bases, with 8 bases remaining between them. The CDR3 sequence is 14 residues long. The germline gives CDR1 GTSNPN, CDR2 SVGIG (reference sequence). The CDR3 sequence: CAWSPGSGANVLTF. CDR3 coding DNA: TGTGCCTGGAGTCCGGGGAGTGGGGCCAACGTCCTGACTTTC.

The chain recombines TRBV28 with TRBJ1-5, with D uncertain. The CDR3 totals 13 residues. V dropped 3 bases and J dropped 5 bases, with 8 bases sitting between them. Germline CDR1 and CDR2: MDHEN and SYDVKM. The CDR3 protein is CASSLWNYQPQHF. The DNA of the CDR3 is TGTGCCAGCAGTTTGTGGAATTATCAGCCCCAGCATTTT.

The genes are TRBV11-3 and TRBJ2-2; D ambiguous. Germline-derived CDR1 and CDR2 are SGHNT and YENEEA. V was clipped by 1 base and J by 10 bases, with 13 bases between them. The CDR3 extends over 14 amino acids. DNA of the CDR3: TGTGCCAGCAGCTTAGGTTTTTCAACGTCGGAGCTGTTTTTT. It codes for CASSLGFSTSELFF.

This chain joins TRBV6-5 and TRBJ1-1, with D possibly TRBD1 on 5 matching bases. Germline-derived CDR1 and CDR2 are MNHEY and SVGAGI. CDR3 length: 14 amino acids. V was shortened by 4 bases and J by 2 bases, with 11 bases between the two germline ends. The CDR3 sequence: CASSFPGKNTEAFF. The CDR3 coding sequence is TGTGCCAGCAGTTTCCCAGGGAAAAACACTGAAGCTTTCTTT.

The rearrangement uses TRBV7-9 and TRBJ2-1; TRBD1 might be the D (5 bases). The germline CDR1 and CDR2 sequences are SEHNR and FQNEAQ (reference sequence). The CDR3 length is 15 residues. Trimming removed 4 bases at V and 3 bases at J, with 13 bases between. CDR3 bases: TGTGCCAGCAGCTCGGGTGACAGCTTCTACAATGAGCAGTTCTTC. This gives the protein CASSSGDSFYNEQFF.

The CDR3 bases are TGCGCCAGCAGCTTGATTCCCCTCGCGGGGAACACCGGGGAGCTGTTTTTT. Its translation: CASSLIPLAGNTGELFF. This chain uses TRBV5-1 with TRBJ2-2; TRBD2 is a possible D gene (5 bases). Trimming shortened V by 1 base and J by 1 base, and 14 bases separated the two germline ends. The CDR3 has 17 amino acids. Germline CDR1 reads SGHRS; CDR2 reads YFSETQ.

The chain carries TRBV2 and TRBJ2-7; TRBD1 agrees at 9 bases. V dropped 3 bases and J dropped 3; count of bases not matched to a gene: 6. This CDR3 spans 15 amino acids. The germline V gene encodes CDR1 SNHLY and CDR2 FYNNEI. CDR3 bases: TGTGCCAGCAGTGAGAGGGGACAGGGACTCTACGAGCAGTACTTC. The encoded protein is CASSERGQGLYEQYF. Using reference TRBV2 and TRBJ2-7 for the parts outside the CDR3, the full variable domain is EPEVTQTPSHQVTQMGQEVILRCVPISNHLYFYWYRQILGQKVEFLVSFYNNEISEKSEIFDDQFSVERPDGSNFTLKIRSTKLEDSAMYFCASSERGQGLYEQYFGPGTRLTVT.

The chain employs TRBV5-1 and TRBJ2-2; D gene ambiguous. Germline V lookup: CDR1 SGHRS, CDR2 YFSETQ. The CDR3 is made up of 15 amino acids. Trimming took 1 base from V and 2 from J, leaving 9 bases between them. CDR3 amino acids: CASSLLQKNTGELFF. DNA of the CDR3: TGCGCCAGCAGCTTGCTACAGAAAAACACCGGGGAGCTGTTTTTT. Filled out from reference TRBV5-1 and TRBJ2-2, the complete variable domain reads KAGVTQTPRYLIKTRGQQVTLSCSPISGHRSVSWYQQTPGQGLQFLFEYFSETQRNKGNFPGRFSGRQFSNSRSEMNVSTLELGDSALYLCASSLLQKNTGELFFGEGSRLTVL.

The DNA of the CDR3 is TGTGCCAGCAGGGAGCGGGGGCCGGTCTCAGATACGCAGTATTTT. This sequence encodes CASRERGPVSDTQYF. The genes are TRBV6-1 and TRBJ2-3, with 8 bases aligning to TRBD2. Germline V CDR1 and CDR2: MNHNS, SASEGT. V lost 6 bases and J lost 4; bases outside the gene matches: 9. This CDR3 is 15 amino acids long.

The V gene is TRBV10-2, the J gene TRBJ2-1; a weak D match, TRBD2 (6 bases). This CDR3 comprises 16 residues. CDR1 is WSHSY and CDR2 is SAAADI in the germline V gene. Trimming took 6 bases from V and 5 from J, leaving 20 bases between them. The CDR3 nucleotides read TGCGCCAGCAGACGCTTTAGCGGAGGAGGGGACAATGAGCAGTTCTTC. Translated, it gives CASRRFSGGGDNEQFF.

This clone has just a few counts. The J gene is TRBJ1-6, the V gene TRBV28; D gene uncertain. The ends were cut back, 5 bases at V and 14 bases at J, with 10 bases in the middle. This CDR3 has 11 amino acids. Germline values: CDR1 MDHEN, CDR2 SYDVKM. Here the CDR3 DNA reads TGTGCCAGCAGTCCAGGATTCACCCTCCACTTT. It is translated as CASSPGFTLHF.

This clone was counted once. This rearrangement joins TRBV5-1 to TRBJ2-3; no clear D gene. V dropped 0 bases and J dropped 6 bases, with 14 bases sitting between them. The CDR3 runs 15 residues. The germline V gene encodes CDR1 SGHRS and CDR2 YFSETQ. This CDR3 is CASSLVAPLRDTQYF. In DNA form, the CDR3 reads TGCGCCAGCAGCTTGGTGGCCCCTTTGAGGGATACGCAGTATTTT.

This chain links TRBV29-1 with TRBJ1-2; D remains unclear. The V end lost 6 bases, the J end lost 0 bases, and 11 bases lay between the germline ends. The CDR3 runs 13 residues. CDR1 SQVTM and CDR2 ANQGSEA come from the germline V gene. DNA for the CDR3: TGCAGCGTCCAGTCCCGATCTAACTATGGCTACACCTTC. Protein sequence: CSVQSRSNYGYTF.

The count of this clone is one. The chain has TRBV7-9 and TRBJ2-3; 9 bases match TRBD2. The CDR3 runs to 15 residues. J gave up 6 bases and V 7 bases, and 11 bases lay outside the gene matches. The germline V gene has CDR1 SEHNR and CDR2 FQNEAQ (reference sequence). The CDR3 loop reads CASNWGSGGSDTQYF. CDR3 nucleotides: TGTGCCAGCAACTGGGGTAGCGGGGGATCGGATACGCAGTATTTT.

The V gene is TRBV7-9, the J gene TRBJ2-7, with TRBD2 matching 7 bases. There are 17 residues in the CDR3. The trim removed 1 base at V and 2 bases at J, leaving 11 bases unmatched. CDR1 is SEHNR, CDR2 FQNEAQ, per germline (reference sequence). CDR3 loop: CASSLGALGGDPYEQYF. The CDR3 DNA reads TGTGCCAGCAGCTTAGGGGCGTTGGGAGGGGACCCCTACGAGCAGTACTTC.

This chain connects TRBV7-9 to TRBJ1-5, with D uncertain. The germline V gene has CDR1 SEHNR and CDR2 FQNEAQ (reference sequence). V lost 1 base, J lost 7 bases, and 20 bases lay in between. The CDR3 sequence is 17 residues long. CDR3 residues: CASSLVNSAPIIQPQHF. DNA for the CDR3: TGTGCCAGCAGCTTAGTTAATTCCGCCCCAATTATCCAGCCCCAGCATTTT.

J is TRBJ1-1 and V is TRBV9; D uncertain. Germline V gene sequence: CDR1 SGDLS, CDR2 YYNGEE. The CDR3 spans 14 residues. Trimming stripped 0 bases from V and 4 bases from J, with 10 bases between. The CDR3 protein is CASSVGGYGTEAFF. As DNA, the CDR3 is TGTGCCAGCAGCGTAGGTGGTTATGGCACTGAAGCTTTCTTT.

The chain is built from TRBV14 and TRBJ2-1; tentatively, D is TRBD2 (6 bases). V lost 0 bases and J 4 bases, leaving 22 bases between the germline ends. The CDR3 has 19 residues. The germline V gene encodes CDR1 SGHDN and CDR2 FVKESK. CDR3 bases: TGTGCCAGCAGCCAAGAATGGGCGGTGCGGGGAGCGGTTTACAATGAGCAGTTCTTC. As protein: CASSQEWAVRGAVYNEQFF.